A selection of T cell receptor beta chains follows, all from one sample in a study of T-cell reconstitution after alpha-beta-depleted transplantation in children. TCRdb re-called the PCR reads through MiXCR, storing one row per CDR3 protein. The repertoire has about 580,000 distinct CDR3 sequences, 23% of them found once; the top ten carry roughly 14%. The sample here was PBMCs, mostly from graft donor cells, taken 360 days after TCRalphabeta/CD19-depleted stem cell transplant. The origin of the receptors is a boy less than two years old who had a stem cell transplant for acute myeloid leukemia, so the T cells may come from the graft donor. Each CDR3 is given with its conserved first and last residue. Fields, in order: J gene, clone size, V gene, D gene, CDR3 protein, CDR3 DNA. The D gene is left open where the match is weak. Not every row has a clone size; where given, it reads once, few, many or a size class.

TRBJ2-1 many TRBV5-1 TRBD1 CASSLSATGASSYNEQFF TGCGCCAGCAGCTTGAGTGCGACAGGGGCGAGCTCCTACAATGAGCAGTTCTTC
TRBJ1-6 many TRBV7-2 TRBD1 CASSSRQGKGYPSPLHF TGTGCCAGCAGCTCACGACAGGGGAAGGGTTATCCTTCACCCCTCCACTTT
TRBJ2-4 many TRBV19 - CASRWGYIQYF TGTGCCAGTAGATGGGGGTACATTCAGTACTTC
TRBJ2-1 once TRBV5-4 - CASPGARGDEQFF TGTGCCAGCCCGGGGGCTAGAGGCGATGAGCAGTTCTTC
TRBJ2-1 many TRBV20-1 TRBD1 CSAKDPDRGLNEQFF TGCAGTGCTAAGGATCCGGACAGGGGCCTGAATGAGCAGTTCTTC
TRBJ2-1 - TRBV5-1 - CASSQNRGRSSYNEQFF TGCGCCAGCAGCCAAAACCGGGGGCGTAGCTCCTACAATGAGCAGTTCTTC
TRBJ2-1 many TRBV4-1 TRBD2 CASSQDLLAQKQFF TGCGCCAGCAGCCAAGACCTACTAGCGCAAAAGCAGTTCTTC
TRBJ1-2 - TRBV6-1 TRBD1 CASISGTGGLYGYTF TGTGCCAGCATCTCCGGGACAGGGGGCCTCTATGGCTACACCTTC
TRBJ2-1 few TRBV5-1 TRBD1 CASSSGGTGYNEQFF TGCGCCAGCAGCTCCGGTGGGACAGGGTACAATGAGCAGTTCTTC
TRBJ2-1 - TRBV12-3/TRBV12-4 - CASSGTGLHNEQFF TGTGCCAGCAGTGGCACAGGCTTACACAATGAGCAGTTCTTC
TRBJ2-7 many TRBV20-1 TRBD2 CSARDLAGSSYEQYF TGCAGTGCTAGAGATCTAGCGGGGAGCTCCTACGAGCAGTACTTC
TRBJ2-2 few TRBV12-3/TRBV12-4 TRBD2 CASSFSAGVNTGELFF TGTGCCAGCAGTTTCTCGGCGGGGGTGAACACCGGGGAGCTGTTTTTT
TRBJ1-1 - TRBV12-3/TRBV12-4 - CASSQSSRNTEAFF TGTGCCAGCAGTCAATCATCGAGGAACACTGAAGCTTTCTTT
TRBJ2-2 few TRBV6-4 - CASSDETAGELFF TGTGCCAGCAGTGACGAGACGGCCGGGGAGCTGTTTTTT
TRBJ1-2 few TRBV6-5 - CASSRSSRGGYTF TGTGCCAGCAGCCGATCTTCCCGGGGTGGCTACACCTTC
TRBJ2-1 - TRBV12-3/TRBV12-4 TRBD1 CASSPGQGEVSYNEQFF TGTGCCAGCAGTCCAGGACAGGGGGAAGTCTCCTACAATGAGCAGTTCTTC
TRBJ2-1 many TRBV7-3 TRBD1 CASSSPQGAHNEQFF TGTGCCAGCAGCTCCCCTCAGGGGGCCCACAATGAGCAGTTCTTC
TRBJ2-7 few TRBV6-1 TRBD1 CASSPPGQGASGQYF TGTGCCAGCAGCCCCCCGGGACAGGGGGCTTCCGGGCAGTACTTC
TRBJ1-6 many TRBV18 TRBD1 CASSPWDSYNSPLHF TGTGCCAGCTCACCGTGGGACAGTTATAATTCACCCCTCCACTTT
TRBJ2-2 many TRBV7-8 TRBD1 CASRTDRISNTGELFF TGTGCCAGCAGAACGGACAGGATCTCGAACACCGGGGAGCTGTTTTTT
TRBJ1-4 - TRBV6-1 - CASSESRNEKLFF TGTGCCAGCAGTGAATCCAGGAATGAAAAACTGTTTTTT
TRBJ2-3 few TRBV6-5 TRBD1 CASSSAGTGKGTQYF TGTGCCAGCAGTTCGGCAGGGACAGGGAAGGGGACGCAGTATTTT
TRBJ2-7 many TRBV7-2 - CASSLALGRPSSYEQYF TGTGCCAGCAGCTTAGCCCTTGGACGGCCAAGCTCCTACGAGCAGTACTTC
TRBJ2-3 many TRBV20-1 - CSANTGSSTDTQYF TGCAGTGCTAACACAGGGTCTAGCACAGATACGCAGTATTTT
TRBJ2-7 - TRBV27 TRBD1 CASSTRTGGEQYF TGTGCCAGCAGCACCCGGACAGGGGGCGAGCAGTACTTC
TRBJ2-3 many TRBV20-1 - CSGSRTDTQYF TGCAGTGGTTCCCGCACAGATACGCAGTATTTT
TRBJ2-3 few TRBV6-1 TRBD2 CASSPRLAGGTGTQYF TGTGCCAGCAGTCCGCGACTAGCGGGGGGTACCGGTACGCAGTATTTT
TRBJ2-2 many TRBV12-3/TRBV12-4 - CASSLTRPRGDGELFF TGTGCCAGCAGTTTAACCCGCCCTAGAGGGGACGGGGAGCTGTTTTTT
TRBJ2-1 - TRBV4-3 TRBD2 CASSQQTSGGAFDEQFF TGCGCCAGCAGCCAACAAACTAGCGGGGGGGCTTTCGATGAGCAGTTCTTC
TRBJ2-3 - TRBV12-3/TRBV12-4 TRBD2 CASSLGVEPGLAARDTQYF TGTGCCAGCAGTTTGGGAGTTGAGCCGGGACTAGCGGCGCGAGATACGCAGTATTTT
TRBJ2-1 once TRBV7-8 - CASSLNSRNEQFF TGTGCCAGCAGCTTGAATTCTCGGAATGAGCAGTTCTTC
TRBJ1-1 few TRBV28 TRBD1 CASSLQGVVVRNTEAFF TGTGCCAGCAGTTTACAGGGGGTAGTCGTGCGGAACACTGAAGCTTTCTTT
TRBJ1-1 - TRBV20-1 - CSAIGYEAFF TGCAGTGCTATTGGCTATGAAGCTTTCTTT
TRBJ2-7 many TRBV29-1 - CSVTGSNYEQYF TGCAGCGTCACAGGGAGTAACTACGAGCAGTACTTC
TRBJ2-2 - TRBV20-1 TRBD2 CSAPPTSGENTGELFF TGCAGTGCCCCTCCTACTAGCGGGGAGAACACCGGGGAGCTGTTTTTT
TRBJ2-1 - TRBV28 TRBD2 CASITGLAAMEQFF TGTGCCAGCATCACGGGACTAGCGGCAATGGAGCAGTTCTTC
TRBJ1-4 few TRBV20-1 - CSASQGSANEKLFF TGCAGTGCTAGCCAGGGGTCGGCTAATGAAAAACTGTTTTTT
TRBJ2-3 many TRBV29-1 TRBD2 CSVLPRLARTDTQYF TGCAGCGTCCTTCCCAGACTAGCCCGCACAGATACGCAGTATTTT
TRBJ1-5 many TRBV10-3 - CAISEGAGQSNQPQHF TGTGCCATCAGTGAAGGAGCTGGGCAGAGCAATCAGCCCCAGCATTTT
TRBJ1-1 many TRBV28 TRBD1 CASSLGDRAYTEAFF TGTGCCAGCAGTTTGGGGGACAGGGCCTACACTGAAGCTTTCTTT
TRBJ2-1 - TRBV5-1 - CASSFAPSGIHEQFF TGCGCCAGCAGCTTCGCCCCCTCAGGAATCCATGAGCAGTTCTTC
TRBJ2-3 many TRBV20-1 - CSASGGHSPSTDTQYF TGCAGTGCTAGTGGGGGGCACTCACCAAGCACAGATACGCAGTATTTT
TRBJ1-2 - TRBV6-5 - CASSSTALNYGYTF TGTGCCAGCAGTTCGACAGCGTTGAACTATGGCTACACCTTC